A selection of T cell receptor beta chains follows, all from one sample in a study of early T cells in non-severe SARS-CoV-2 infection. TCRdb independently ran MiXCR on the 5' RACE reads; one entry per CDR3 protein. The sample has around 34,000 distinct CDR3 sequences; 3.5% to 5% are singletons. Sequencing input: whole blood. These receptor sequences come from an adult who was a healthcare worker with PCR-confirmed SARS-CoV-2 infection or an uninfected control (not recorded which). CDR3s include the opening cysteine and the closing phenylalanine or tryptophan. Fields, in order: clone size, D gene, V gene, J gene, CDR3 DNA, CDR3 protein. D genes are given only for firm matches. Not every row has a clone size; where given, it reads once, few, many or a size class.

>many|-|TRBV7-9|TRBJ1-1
TGTGCCAGCAGCCAGTCGCGTAGGGGGATTGGCACTGAAGCTTTCTTT
CASSQSRRGIGTEAFF
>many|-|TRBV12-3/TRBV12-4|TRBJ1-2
TGTGCCAGCAGCGAAGGGACACTATATGGCTACACCTTC
CASSEGTLYGYTF
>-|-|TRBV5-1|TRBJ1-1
TGCGCCAGCAGCTTGTCAAGGGGGTCCACTGAAGCTTTCTTT
CASSLSRGSTEAFF
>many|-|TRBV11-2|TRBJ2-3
TGTGCCAGCAGCTTATCGGGCCCAGATACGCAGTATTTT
CASSLSGPDTQYF
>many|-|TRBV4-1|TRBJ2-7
TGCGCCAGCAGCTATTCCGGGACAACAAGCTCCTACGAGCAGTACTTC
CASSYSGTTSSYEQYF
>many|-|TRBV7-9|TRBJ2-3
TGTGCCAGCAGCTTGACGACAGGAACCACAGATACGCAGTATTTT
CASSLTTGTTDTQYF
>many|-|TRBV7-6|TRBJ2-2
TGTGCCAGCAGCAAGGGACCAACTGCCGACGGGGAGCTGTTTTTT
CASSKGPTADGELFF
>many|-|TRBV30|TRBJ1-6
TGTGCCTGGCACAGGGTAAACTCACCCCTCCACTTT
CAWHRVNSPLHF
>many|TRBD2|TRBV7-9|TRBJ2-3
TGTGCCAGCAGCCGTCCGGGGCGGGGGGATACGCAGTATTTT
CASSRPGRGDTQYF
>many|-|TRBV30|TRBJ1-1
TGTGCCTGGAGTCACACAAGGAACACTGAAGCTTTCTTT
CAWSHTRNTEAFF
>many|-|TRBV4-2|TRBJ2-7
TGTGCCAGCAGCCAAGGTGGGGGCTCCTACGAGCAGTACTTC
CASSQGGGSYEQYF
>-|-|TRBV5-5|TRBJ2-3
TGTGCCAGCAGCTTGGAAGGGCCCGTACATACGCAGTATTTT
CASSLEGPVHTQYF
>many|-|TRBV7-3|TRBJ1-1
TGTGCCAGCAGCTTACAGGAGGACACTGAAGCTTTCTTT
CASSLQEDTEAFF